These 10 T cell receptor beta chains came from one sample sequenced in a study of T cell responses to AZD1222 COVID-19 vaccine. Clones were read by immunoSEQ multiplex PCR, and TCRdb kept only the in-frame ones, dropping some. The sample contains over 100,000 clones, about nine tenths of which appear only once. Sequences were derived from peripheral blood, sampled on day 0 of AZD1222 vaccination. The source of these receptors is an adult in good health.

This chain links TRBV20-1 with TRBJ1-2; no clear D gene. Germline V CDR1 and CDR2: DFQATT, SNEGSKA (reference sequence). V was trimmed by 6 bases and J by 7 bases, leaving 12 bases between them. The CDR3 contains 11 residues. This chain's CDR3 is CSAPTKGGYTF. CDR3 nucleotides: TGCAGTGCCCCTACTAAGGGTGGCTACACCTTC.

This clone was found a few times. The chain joins TRBV5-5 to TRBJ1-2; D unclear. Trimming stripped 4 bases from V and 5 bases from J, with 6 bases between. The CDR3 covers 11 residues. CDR1 is SGHKS, CDR2 YYEKEE, per germline (reference sequence). The CDR3 loop is CASSIDYGYTF. The CDR3, as DNA: TGTGCCAGCAGCATTGATTATGGCTACACCTTC.

The chain carries TRBV5-6 and TRBJ1-2, with TRBD1 matching over 7 bases. Trimming cost V 1 base and J 1 base; bases outside gene matches: 10. Germline CDR1 reads SGHDT; CDR2 reads YYEEEE. The CDR3 sequence is 17 residues long. The CDR3 nucleotides are TGTGCCAGCAGCTTGCGGGACAGTGCGAGGATTAACTATGGCTACACCTTC. Protein product: CASSLRDSARINYGYTF. The full variable domain, rest sourced from reference TRBV5-6 and TRBJ1-2, is DAGVTQSPTHLIKTRGQQVTLRCSPKSGHDTVSWYQQALGQGPQFIFQYYEEEERQRGNFPDRFSGHQFPNYSSELNVNALLLGDSALYLCASSLRDSARINYGYTFGSGTRLTVV.

DNA for the CDR3: TGCAGTGCTAGTGCTATGGATACCGAGGCGGGGAACACAGATACGCAGTATTTT. Translated, it gives CSASAMDTEAGNTDTQYF. The chain combines TRBV20-1 with TRBJ2-3; possibly TRBD2 for D (6 bases). The V gene lost 3 bases and the J gene lost 2 bases, with 24 bases spanning the gap. CDR1 DFQATT and CDR2 SNEGSKA come from the germline V gene (reference sequence). This CDR3 has 18 residues.

The V call is TRBV7-9, the J call TRBJ1-4; TRBD1 is a possible D gene (6 bases). Germline V gene data show CDR1 as SEHNR and CDR2 as FQNEAQ (reference sequence). CDR3 length: 15 amino acids. Trimming took 2 bases from V and 5 from J, leaving 12 bases between them. CDR3 residues: CASSLNGDMNEKLFF. The CDR3 DNA follows: TGTGCCAGCAGCTTAAACGGGGACATGAATGAAAAACTGTTTTTT.

This sequence joins TRBV4-3 and TRBJ1-6; D is undetermined. V lost 0 bases to trimming and J lost 10 bases, with 16 bases between them. The CDR3 totals 16 residues. Germline values: CDR1 LGHNA, CDR2 YSLEER. CDR3 coding DNA: TGCGCCAGCAGCCAAGAGTCGGCGGGAAATGGATCACCCCTCCACTTT. Its translation is CASSQESAGNGSPLHF.

The chain couples TRBV19 to TRBJ2-1; D unresolved. Germline-derived CDR1 and CDR2 are LNHDA and SQIVND (reference sequence). Trimming cost V 3 bases and J 9 bases, with 15 bases left between them. The length of the CDR3 is 14 residues. Here the CDR3 reads CASSIWGKVAEQFF. The CDR3 DNA is TGTGCCAGTAGTATTTGGGGAAAGGTTGCTGAGCAGTTCTTC.

V usage is TRBV10-3 and J usage is TRBJ2-7; D remains ambiguous. Germline assignment: CDR1 ENHRY and CDR2 SYGVKD. This CDR3 is 14 amino acids long. Trimming took 4 bases from V and 3 from J, leaving 13 bases between them. The CDR3 DNA sequence: TGTGCCATCAGTGGGCGAGCAGACGACTACGAGCAGTACTTC. The encoded protein is CAISGRADDYEQYF.

This CDR3 is CAWNLVGGKQFF. Written as DNA, the CDR3 is TGTGCCTGGAACCTAGTAGGGGGAAAGCAGTTCTTC. The J gene is TRBJ2-1, the V gene TRBV30; tentative D call: TRBD1 (6 bases). Trimming left V 4 bases short and J 11 bases short, with 15 bases between. Germline-derived CDR1 and CDR2 are GTSNPN and SVGIG (reference sequence). The CDR3 covers 12 residues.

The CDR3 reads CASSSWTVEAFF. CDR3 DNA sequence: TGTGCCAGCAGCTCCTGGACAGTTGAAGCTTTCTTT. V usage is TRBV7-2 and J usage is TRBJ1-1, with D possibly matching TRBD1 (6 bases). V lost 4 bases, J lost 7 bases, and 10 bases lay in between. CDR1 is SGHTA and CDR2 is FQGNSA in the germline V gene. The CDR3 has 12 residues.